This T cell receptor (beta chain) was identified during a study of T cell changes during pregnancy in multiple sclerosis. Trimming removed 7 bases from V and 7 bases from J; junction bases left unmatched: 13. The CDR3 extends over 15 amino acids. Germline-derived CDR1 and CDR2 are MDHEN and SYDVKM. Clones were sequenced by immunoSEQ multiplex PCR, and TCRdb holds only the in-frame ones, with some missing. The data contain fewer than 95,000 clones, almost 95% of them singletons. The material was peripheral blood, obtained in the third trimester of pregnancy. The TCR sequence derives from a female donor with multiple sclerosis, enrolled in a pregnancy study. The chain is built from TRBV28 and TRBJ2-7, with TRBD2 matching 10 bases. The CDR3 sequence: CASKEAGGTSWEQYF. CDR3 DNA: TGTGCCAGCAAAGAAGCGGGGGGGACCTCTTGGGAGCAGTACTTC.